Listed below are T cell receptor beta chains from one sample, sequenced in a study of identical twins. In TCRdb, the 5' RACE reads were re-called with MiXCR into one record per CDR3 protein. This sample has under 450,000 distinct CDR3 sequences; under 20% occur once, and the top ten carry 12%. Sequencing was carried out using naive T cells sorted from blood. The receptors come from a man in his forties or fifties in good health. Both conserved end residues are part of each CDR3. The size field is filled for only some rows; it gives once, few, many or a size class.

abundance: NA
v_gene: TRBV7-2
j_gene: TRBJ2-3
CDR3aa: CASSQGVDTQYF

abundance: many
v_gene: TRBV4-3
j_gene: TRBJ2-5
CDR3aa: CASSQDLPGFGFVGTQYF

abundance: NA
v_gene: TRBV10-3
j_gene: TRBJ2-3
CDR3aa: CAISDWGSTGDTQYF

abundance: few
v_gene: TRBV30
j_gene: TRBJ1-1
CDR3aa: CAWSVVNTEAFF

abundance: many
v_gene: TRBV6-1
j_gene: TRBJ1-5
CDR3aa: CASRERTDNQPQHF

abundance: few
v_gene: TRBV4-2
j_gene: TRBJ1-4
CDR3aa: CASSLRKDRAEKLFF

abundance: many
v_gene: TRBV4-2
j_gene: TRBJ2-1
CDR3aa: CASSQVAQAGDYSYNEQFF

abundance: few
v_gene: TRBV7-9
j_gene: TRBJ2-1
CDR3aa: CASSESWTGDGNEQFF

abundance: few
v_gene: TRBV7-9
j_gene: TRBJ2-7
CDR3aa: CASGGSGSSYEQYF

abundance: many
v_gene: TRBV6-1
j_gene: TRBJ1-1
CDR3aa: CASLTTGMNTEAFF

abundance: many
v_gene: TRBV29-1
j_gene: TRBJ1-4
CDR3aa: CSVEDWAPGGGGKLFF

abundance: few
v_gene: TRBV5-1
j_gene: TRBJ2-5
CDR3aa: CASSPQDRQETQYF

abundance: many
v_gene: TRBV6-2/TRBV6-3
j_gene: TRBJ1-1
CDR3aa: CASSYRSGTVNTEAFF

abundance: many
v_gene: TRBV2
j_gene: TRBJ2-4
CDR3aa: CASSRVGAPGDKNIQYF

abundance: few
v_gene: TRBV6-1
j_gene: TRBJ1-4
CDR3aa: CASSLGLSNEKLFF

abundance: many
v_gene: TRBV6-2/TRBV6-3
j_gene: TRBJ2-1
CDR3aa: CASRGASVGEQFF